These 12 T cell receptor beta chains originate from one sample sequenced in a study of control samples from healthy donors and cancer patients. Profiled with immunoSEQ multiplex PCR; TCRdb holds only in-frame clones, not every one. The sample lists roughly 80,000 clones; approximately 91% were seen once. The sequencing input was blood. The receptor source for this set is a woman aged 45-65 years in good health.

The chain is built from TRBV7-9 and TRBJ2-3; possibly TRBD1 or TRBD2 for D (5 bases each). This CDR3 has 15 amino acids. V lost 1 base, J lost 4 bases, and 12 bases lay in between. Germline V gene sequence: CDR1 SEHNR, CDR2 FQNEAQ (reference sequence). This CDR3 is CASSLGSWGSDTQYF. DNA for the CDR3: TGTGCCAGCAGCTTAGGAAGTTGGGGGTCAGATACGCAGTATTTT.

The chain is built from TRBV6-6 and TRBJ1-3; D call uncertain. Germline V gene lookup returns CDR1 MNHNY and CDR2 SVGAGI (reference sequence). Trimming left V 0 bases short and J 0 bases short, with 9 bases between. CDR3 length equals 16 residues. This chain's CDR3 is CASSYSAASSGNTIYF. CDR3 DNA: TGTGCCAGCAGTTACTCGGCGGCAAGCTCTGGAAACACCATATATTTT.

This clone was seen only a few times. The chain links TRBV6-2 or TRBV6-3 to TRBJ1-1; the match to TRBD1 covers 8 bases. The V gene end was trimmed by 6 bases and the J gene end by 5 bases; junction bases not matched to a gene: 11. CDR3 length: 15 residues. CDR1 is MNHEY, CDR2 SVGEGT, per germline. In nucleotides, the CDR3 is TGTGCCAGCAGCGACCTAGGACAGGGTGGGACTGAAGCTTTCTTT. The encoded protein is CASSDLGQGGTEAFF.

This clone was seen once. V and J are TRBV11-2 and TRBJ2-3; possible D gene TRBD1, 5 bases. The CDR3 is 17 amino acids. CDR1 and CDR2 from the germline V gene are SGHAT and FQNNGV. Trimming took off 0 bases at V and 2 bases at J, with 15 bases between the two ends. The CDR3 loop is CASSLEARRQNTDTQYF. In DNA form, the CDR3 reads TGTGCCAGCAGCTTAGAAGCCCGTCGACAGAACACAGATACGCAGTATTTT.

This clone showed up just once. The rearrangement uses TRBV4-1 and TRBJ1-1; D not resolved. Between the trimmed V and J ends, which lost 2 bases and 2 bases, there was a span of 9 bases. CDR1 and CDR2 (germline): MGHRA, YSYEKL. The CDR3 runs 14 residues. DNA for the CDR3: TGCGCCAGCAGCCAAAAGGCCCCAAACACTGAAGCTTTCTTT. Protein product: CASSQKAPNTEAFF.

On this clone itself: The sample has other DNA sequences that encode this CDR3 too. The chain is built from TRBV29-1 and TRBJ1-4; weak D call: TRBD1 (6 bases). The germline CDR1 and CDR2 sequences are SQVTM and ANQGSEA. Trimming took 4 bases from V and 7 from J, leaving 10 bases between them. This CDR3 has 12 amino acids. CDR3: CSVAGVGEKLFF. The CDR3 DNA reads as TGCAGCGTTGCAGGGGTAGGTGAAAAACTGTTTTTT.

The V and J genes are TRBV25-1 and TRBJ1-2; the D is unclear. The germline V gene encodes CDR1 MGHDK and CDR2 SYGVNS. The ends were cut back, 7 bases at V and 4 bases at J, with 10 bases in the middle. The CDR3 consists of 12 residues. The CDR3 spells CASKDGRYGYTF. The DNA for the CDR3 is TGTGCCAGCAAGGACGGTCGCTATGGCTACACCTTC.

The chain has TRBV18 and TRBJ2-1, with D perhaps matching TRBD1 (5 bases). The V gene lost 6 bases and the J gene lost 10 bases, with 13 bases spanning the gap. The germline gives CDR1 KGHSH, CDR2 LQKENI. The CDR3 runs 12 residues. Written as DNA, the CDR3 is TGTGCCAGCTCCCAAGCAGGGCAGGAGCAGTTCTTC. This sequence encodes CASSQAGQEQFF. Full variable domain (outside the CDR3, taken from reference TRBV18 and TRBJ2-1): NAGVMQNPRHLVRRRGQEARLRCSPMKGHSHVYWYRQLPEEGLKFMVYLQKENIIDESGMPKERFSAEFPKEGPSILRIQQVVRGDSAAYFCASSQAGQEQFFGPGTRLTVL.

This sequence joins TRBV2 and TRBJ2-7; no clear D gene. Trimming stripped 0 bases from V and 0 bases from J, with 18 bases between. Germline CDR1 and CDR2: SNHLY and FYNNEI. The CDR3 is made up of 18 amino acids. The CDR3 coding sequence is TGTGCCAGCAGTGAAGCAGTGGGGTTCAGTCGGGCCTCCTACGAGCAGTACTTC. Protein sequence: CASSEAVGFSRASYEQYF.

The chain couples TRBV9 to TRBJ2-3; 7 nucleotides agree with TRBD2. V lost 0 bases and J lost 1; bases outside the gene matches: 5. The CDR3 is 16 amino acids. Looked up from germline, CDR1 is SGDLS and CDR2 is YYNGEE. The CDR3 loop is CASSVGRAGGTDTQYF. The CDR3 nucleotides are TGTGCCAGCAGCGTAGGGCGGGCGGGGGGCACAGATACGCAGTATTTT.

The CDR3 loop reads CASSDPGTDYEQYF. CDR3 coding DNA: TGTGCCAGCAGTGACCCGGGGACAGACTACGAGCAGTACTTC. The chain combines TRBV25-1 with TRBJ2-7, with TRBD1 matching 7 bases. V gave up 3 bases and J gave up 3 bases; unmatched junction bases: 5. This CDR3 spans 14 amino acids. In germline, CDR1 is MGHDK, CDR2 SYGVNS.

This CDR3 reads CASRHGGESYEQYF. The CDR3 nucleotides read TGTGCCAGCAGGCACGGGGGGGAGTCCTACGAGCAGTACTTC. V and J are TRBV27 and TRBJ2-7; TRBD2 matches at 8 bases. CDR3 length: 14 amino acids. Looked up from germline, CDR1 is MNHEY and CDR2 is SMNVEV (reference sequence). Trimming took 6 bases from V and 1 from J; bases not matched to a gene: 5.